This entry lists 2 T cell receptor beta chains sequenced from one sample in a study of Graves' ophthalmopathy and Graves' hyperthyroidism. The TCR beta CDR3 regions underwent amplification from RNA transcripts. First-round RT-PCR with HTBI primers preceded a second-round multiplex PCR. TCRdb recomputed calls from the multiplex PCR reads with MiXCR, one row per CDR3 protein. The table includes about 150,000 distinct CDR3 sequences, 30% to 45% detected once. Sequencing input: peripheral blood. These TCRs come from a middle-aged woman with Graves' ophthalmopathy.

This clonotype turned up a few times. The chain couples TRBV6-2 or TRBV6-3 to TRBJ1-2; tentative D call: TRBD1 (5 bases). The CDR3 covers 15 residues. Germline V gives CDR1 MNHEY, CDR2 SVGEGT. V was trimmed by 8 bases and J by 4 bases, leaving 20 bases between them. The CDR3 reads CASSGHSLGIYGYTF. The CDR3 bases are TGTGCCAGCTCTGGACATTCCCTGGGCATCTATGGCTACACCTTC.

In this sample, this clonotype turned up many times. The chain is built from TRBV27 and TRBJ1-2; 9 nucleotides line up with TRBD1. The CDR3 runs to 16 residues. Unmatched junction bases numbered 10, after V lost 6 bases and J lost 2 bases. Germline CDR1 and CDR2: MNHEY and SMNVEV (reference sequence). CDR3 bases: TGTGCCAGCAGATCCCGCGTGGGGACAGGGAACTATGGCTACACCTTC. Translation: CASRSRVGTGNYGYTF.